The present TCR beta chain was sequenced within a study of T cell changes during pregnancy in multiple sclerosis. Sequencing used immunoSEQ multiplex PCR; TCRdb keeps in-frame clones, though not all of them. The data show some 51,000 clones, with roughly 94% seen just once and roughly 0.5% held by the top ten. Germline V lookup: CDR1 LNHDA, CDR2 SQIVND (reference sequence). The CDR3 runs 17 residues. V gave up 5 bases and J gave up 2 bases; unmatched junction bases: 10. This TCR came from a female donor with multiple sclerosis, enrolled in a pregnancy study. The material sequenced was CD4+ T cells from peripheral blood mononuclear cells, taken in the first trimester of pregnancy. The V call is TRBV19, the J call TRBJ2-3; TRBD1 matches at 10 bases. CDR3 nucleotides: TGTGCCAGTAGTCCCTTCCGCGGGACAGGGGCCACAGATACGCAGTATTTT. The encoded protein is CASSPFRGTGATDTQYF.